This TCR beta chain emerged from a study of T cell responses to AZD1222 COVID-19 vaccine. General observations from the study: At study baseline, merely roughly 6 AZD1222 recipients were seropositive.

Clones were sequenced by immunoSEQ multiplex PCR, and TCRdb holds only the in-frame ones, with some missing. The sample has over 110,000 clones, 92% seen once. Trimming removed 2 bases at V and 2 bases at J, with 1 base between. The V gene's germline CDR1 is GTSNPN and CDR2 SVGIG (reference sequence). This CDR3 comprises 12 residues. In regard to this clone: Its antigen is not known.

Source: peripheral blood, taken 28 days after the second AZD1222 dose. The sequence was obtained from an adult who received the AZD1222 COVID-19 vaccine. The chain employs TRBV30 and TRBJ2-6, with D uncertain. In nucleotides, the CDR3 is TGTGCCTGGAGTCCTGGGGCCAACGTCCTGACTTTC. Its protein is CAWSPGANVLTF.